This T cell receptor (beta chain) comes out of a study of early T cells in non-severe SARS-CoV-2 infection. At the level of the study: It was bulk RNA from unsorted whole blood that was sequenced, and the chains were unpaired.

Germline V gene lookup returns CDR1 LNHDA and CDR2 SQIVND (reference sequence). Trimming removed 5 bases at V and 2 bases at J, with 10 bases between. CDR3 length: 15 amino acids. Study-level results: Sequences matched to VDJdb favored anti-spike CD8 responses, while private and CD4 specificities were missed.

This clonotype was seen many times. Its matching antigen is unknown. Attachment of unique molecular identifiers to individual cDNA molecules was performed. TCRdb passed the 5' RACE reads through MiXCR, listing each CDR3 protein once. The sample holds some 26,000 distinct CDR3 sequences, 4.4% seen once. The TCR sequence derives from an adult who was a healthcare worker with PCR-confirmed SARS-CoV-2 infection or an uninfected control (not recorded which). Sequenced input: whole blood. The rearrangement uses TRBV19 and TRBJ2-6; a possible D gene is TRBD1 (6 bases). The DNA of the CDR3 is TGTGCCAGTAGTGGCCGGACAGCTGGGGCCAACGTCCTGACTTTC. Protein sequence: CASSGRTAGANVLTF.